This T cell receptor (beta chain) appears in the sequencing data of a study of T cells expressing NK-cell markers. This CDR3 comprises 18 residues. CDR1 is MNHEY and CDR2 is SMNVEV in the germline V gene (reference sequence). TCR beta libraries carry UMIs added by 5'RACE template switching. TCRdb re-called the 5' RACE reads and catalogs CDR3 proteins one per entry, DNA excluded. Its listing shows 350,000 to 400,000 distinct CDR3 sequences. The chain links TRBV27 to TRBJ2-2; TCRdb's D call of TRBD2 is untestable without DNA. This TCR was recovered from a woman in her forties or fifties in good health. Sequencing was done on a sample of blood T cells: a sorted CD56 or NKG2C T cell subset, CD4+ or CD8+ T cells, or bulk PBMC T cells (not recorded which). The CDR3 loop is CASSTPGLAGPDAGELFF.